This T cell receptor beta chain was identified in a study of cytomegalovirus exposure and HLA in healthy donors. Study-level results: Later analysis identified a missense DCLRE1C variant that was linked to TCR beta V- and J-gene trimming. Rarity held for most TCR sequences, but there were some public TCRs that occurred in many donors. Most likely, a cluster of highly shared sequence variants arose as a sequencing artifact.

For this clone: What it binds is not known.

Both 60 Vbeta primers and 13 Jbeta primers went into the PCR. Authors' processing steps: Around 9.9 million shared chains were among the 60 million to 80 million unique TCR beta chains that a later analysis counted. Clones were sequenced by immunoSEQ multiplex PCR, and TCRdb holds only the in-frame ones, with some missing. D and trimming come from the DNA, and the V and J calls and clone size come from that table. Here the sample spans 200,000 or so clones, roughly 80% being singletons. This clonotype was sampled from a man younger than 45 in good health and CMV-seronegative. Material: PBMCs.

The CDR3 DNA reads as TGTGCCAGTACCCCGGGAGGCGACTCAGGAAACACCATATATTTT. This translates into CASTPGGDSGNTIYF. The chain has TRBV19 and TRBJ1-3; D ambiguous. V shed 7 bases and J shed 4 bases, with 17 bases lying between them. CDR3 length: 15 residues. CDR1 LNHDA and CDR2 SQIVND come from the germline V gene (reference sequence).